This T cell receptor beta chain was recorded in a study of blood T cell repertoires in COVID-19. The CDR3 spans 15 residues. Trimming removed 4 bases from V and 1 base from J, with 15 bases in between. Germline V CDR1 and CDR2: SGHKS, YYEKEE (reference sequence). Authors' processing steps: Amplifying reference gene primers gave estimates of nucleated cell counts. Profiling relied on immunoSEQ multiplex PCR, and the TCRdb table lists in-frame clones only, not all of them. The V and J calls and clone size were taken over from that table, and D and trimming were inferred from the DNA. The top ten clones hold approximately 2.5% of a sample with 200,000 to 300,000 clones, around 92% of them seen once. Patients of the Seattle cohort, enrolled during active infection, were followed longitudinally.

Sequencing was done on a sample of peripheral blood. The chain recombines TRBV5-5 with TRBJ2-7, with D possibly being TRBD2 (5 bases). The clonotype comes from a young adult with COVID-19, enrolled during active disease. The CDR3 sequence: CASSPLLAWSYEQYF. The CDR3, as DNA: TGTGCCAGCAGCCCCCTTCTAGCATGGTCCTACGAGCAGTACTTC. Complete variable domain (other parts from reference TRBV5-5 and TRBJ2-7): DAGVTQSPTHLIKTRGQQVTLRCSPISGHKSVSWYQQVLGQGPQFIFQYYEKEERGRGNFPDRFSARQFPNYSSELNVNALLLGDSALYLCASSPLLAWSYEQYFGPGTRLTVT.